Listed here are 19 T cell receptor beta chains from one sample, sequenced in a study of T cells in Graves' hyperthyroidism and ophthalmopathy. RNA transcripts were the template for amplifying TCR beta CDR3 regions. First-round RT-PCR targeting the TCR CDR3 was performed with the HTBI primer set. TCRdb independently ran MiXCR on the multiplex PCR reads; one entry per CDR3 protein. The sample contains more than 300,000 distinct CDR3 sequences, about 15% of which appear only once. Sequenced input: blood. The receptors come from a woman in her twenties or thirties with Graves' hyperthyroidism that later progressed to Graves' ophthalmopathy.

The sample holds many counts of this clonotype. The chain combines TRBV13 with TRBJ1-1, with TRBD1 as a possible D gene (5 bases). The V gene's germline CDR1 is PRHDT and CDR2 FYEKMQ (reference sequence). The CDR3 has 14 amino acids. Between the trimmed V and J ends, which lost 5 bases and 1 base, there was a span of 11 bases. CDR3: CASSRRGANTEAFF. The DNA for the CDR3 is TGTGCCAGCAGCCGGAGGGGAGCGAACACTGAAGCTTTCTTT.

This clonotype has at least ten counts. The chain is built from TRBV3-1 and TRBJ2-7, with 9 bases identical to TRBD1. V lost 0 bases to trimming and J lost 2 bases; unmatched junction nucleotides: 20. This CDR3 has 21 amino acids. In germline, CDR1 is LGHDT, CDR2 YNNKEL (reference sequence). The CDR3 protein is CASSQDSTPPGQGRVAYEQYF. The CDR3 DNA sequence: TGTGCCAGCAGCCAAGATTCTACCCCACCGGGACAGGGCAGGGTAGCCTACGAGCAGTACTTC.

This clonotype was recorded many times. The gene calls are TRBV28 and TRBJ2-5; 9 bases are a match to TRBD2. The CDR3 loop spans 18 amino acids. Germline loops: CDR1 MDHEN, CDR2 SYDVKM. V shed 2 bases and J 0 bases; nucleotides not matched to a gene: 10. The DNA of the CDR3 is TGTGCCAGCAGTTTAACCCTAGCGGGAATGAGGGACCAAGAGACCCAGTACTTC. It is translated as CASSLTLAGMRDQETQYF.

This clonotype has a count of ten or more. The chain joins TRBV12-3 or TRBV12-4 to TRBJ2-1; 7 bases map to TRBD2. Trimming removed 5 bases from V and 4 bases from J; junction bases left unmatched: 8. The CDR3 covers 15 residues. The CDR3 spells CASSPGGSQYNEQFF. CDR3 nucleotides: TGTGCCAGCAGTCCCGGGGGGTCTCAGTACAATGAGCAGTTCTTC.

There are many counts of this clonotype. The chain recombines TRBV2 with TRBJ2-1; D is perhaps TRBD1 or TRBD2 (5 bases each). Trimming pared 5 bases from V and 11 bases from J, leaving 10 bases between. CDR3 length: 11 amino acids. Germline V CDR1 and CDR2: SNHLY, FYNNEI. The CDR3 reads CASSIGTQQFF. In nucleotides, the CDR3 is TGTGCCAGCAGTATAGGGACCCAGCAGTTCTTC.

This clonotype showed up many times. The chain recombines TRBV2 with TRBJ2-7; D possibly corresponds to TRBD1 (6 bases). Germline V lookup: CDR1 SNHLY, CDR2 FYNNEI. There are 13 residues in the CDR3. Trimming removed 10 bases at V and 5 bases at J, with 18 bases between. The CDR3 region has the DNA TGTGCCATCTCACAGGGAGAGGTTGACGAGCAGTACTTC. This encodes CAISQGEVDEQYF.

The CDR3 DNA follows: TGTGCCAGCAGCCGCCAAGCGGGACTAAGGACAGATACGCAGTATTTT. This gives the protein CASSRQAGLRTDTQYF. This rearrangement joins TRBV13 to TRBJ2-3; 7 bases match TRBD2. V shed 5 bases and J 3 bases; nucleotides not matched to a gene: 11. The CDR3 loop spans 16 amino acids. Germline assignment: CDR1 PRHDT and CDR2 FYEKMQ (reference sequence).

This clonotype showed up many times. V gene TRBV18 combines with J gene TRBJ2-7; D is perhaps TRBD1 or TRBD2 (6 bases each). CDR1 and CDR2 from the germline V gene are KGHSH and LQKENI. This CDR3 spans 14 amino acids. Between the trimmed V and J ends, which lost 1 base and 7 bases, there was a span of 14 bases. CDR3: CASSPLGGPREQYF. In DNA, the CDR3 is TGTGCCAGCTCACCACTCGGGGGCCCCAGGGAGCAGTACTTC.

J is TRBJ2-7 and V is TRBV12-3 or TRBV12-4; 12 positions agree with TRBD1. V was pared by 2 bases and J by 7 bases, with 6 bases of the junction left unmatched. The CDR3 spans 15 residues. CDR3 nucleotides: TGTGCCAGCAGTTTATTAGGGACAGGGGGCTGGGAGCAGTACTTC. It codes for CASSLLGTGGWEQYF.

The rearrangement joins TRBV6-2 or TRBV6-3 to TRBJ2-5; TRBD1 or TRBD2 may be the D gene (5 bases each). The CDR3 is 14 residues long. V lost 6 bases to trimming and J lost 2 bases, with 13 bases between them. Germline V gene sequence: CDR1 MNHEY, CDR2 SVGEGT. CDR3 residues: CASRPAGTQETQYF. The CDR3 DNA sequence: TGTGCCAGCAGACCTGCCGGGACGCAAGAGACCCAGTACTTC.

Turning to this clonotype: At one end, the junction sequence differs from germline, possibly due to a read error. This chain links TRBV5-1 with TRBJ1-1; no clear D. Germline CDR1 SGHRS, CDR2 YFSETQ. The CDR3 consists of 18 residues. Written as DNA, the CDR3 is TGCGCCAGCAGCTTGATGTTTAGGGATAAAGGCATGAACATTGAAGCTTTCTTT. It yields the protein CASSLMFRDKGMNIEAFF.

With regard to this clonotype: This may stem from a read error, because a much larger clone lies one nucleotide away. V and J are TRBV28 and TRBJ2-1, with 9 bases that match TRBD2. CDR3 length: 15 residues. Germline V CDR1 and CDR2: MDHEN, SYDVKM. The CDR3 DNA reads as TGTGGCAGCAGCCTACTAGCGGGCAACTACAATGAGCAGTTCTTC. Amino acid sequence: CGSSLLAGNYNEQFF.

About this clonotype: This could be a read error, since a much larger clone is one nucleotide away. This sequence joins TRBV20-1 and TRBJ2-3; 8 positions agree with TRBD1. The CDR3 is made up of 14 amino acids. Germline V gene lookup returns CDR1 DFQATT and CDR2 SNEGSKA (reference sequence). V trimming: 3 bases; J trimming: 8 bases; junction bases outside the gene matches: 10. CDR3 nucleotides: TGCAGTGCTAGGAGGCAGGGGGCTGTAGGTACGCAGTATTTT. This gives the protein CSARRQGAVGTQYF.

This clonotype came up a few times. V usage is TRBV9 and J usage is TRBJ1-3; D is unclear. Trimming stripped 0 bases from V and 0 bases from J, with 13 bases between. Germline CDR1 SGDLS, CDR2 YYNGEE. The CDR3 contains 17 residues. This chain's CDR3 is CASSVGEGNLSGNTIYF. CDR3 DNA: TGTGCCAGCAGCGTAGGGGAGGGCAATCTCTCTGGAAACACCATATATTTT.

This clonotype turned up a few times. The chain carries TRBV3-1 and TRBJ1-5; perhaps TRBD1 as D (6 bases). V lost 5 bases and J lost 1, with 15 bases in between. The CDR3 runs 16 residues. Germline loops: CDR1 LGHDT, CDR2 YNNKEL (reference sequence). This chain's CDR3 is CASSGGWGQSNQPQHF. The CDR3 coding sequence is TGTGCCAGCAGCGGGGGATGGGGGCAAAGCAATCAGCCCCAGCATTTT. The full variable domain, rest sourced from reference TRBV3-1 and TRBJ1-5, is DTAVSQTPKYLVTQMGNDKSIKCEQNLGHDTMYWYKQDSKKFLKIMFSYNNKELIINETVPNRFSPKSPDKAHLNLHINSLELGDSAVYFCASSGGWGQSNQPQHFGDGTRLSIL.

This clonotype was observed many times. The rearrangement links TRBV11-2 to TRBJ2-3; the D gene is possibly TRBD2 (5 bases). Germline CDR1 reads SGHAT; CDR2 reads FQNNGV. The CDR3 is 15 residues long. Trimming removed 7 bases at V and 5 bases at J, with 19 bases between. As DNA, the CDR3 is TGTGCCAGCACCCTGGACTGGCTTATTGGAGATACGCAGTATTTT. Translated, it gives CASTLDWLIGDTQYF. The full variable domain, with the rest looked up from reference TRBV11-2 and TRBJ2-3, is EAGVAQSPRYKIIEKRQSVAFWCNPISGHATLYWYQQILGQGPKLLIQFQNNGVVDDSQLPKDRFSAERLKGVDSTLKIQPAKLEDSAVYLCASTLDWLIGDTQYFGPGTRLTVL.

This clonotype was counted many times. The chain has TRBV27 and TRBJ1-5; D is unclear. The germline V and J ends were trimmed by 2 bases and 5 bases, with 10 bases remaining between them. From germline, CDR1 is MNHEY and CDR2 SMNVEV (reference sequence). The CDR3 is 14 amino acids. The CDR3 spells CASSLRGSDQPQHF. In DNA form, the CDR3 reads TGTGCCAGCAGTTTACGGGGATCGGATCAGCCCCAGCATTTT.

Notes on this clonotype: Being one base from a much bigger clone, this may be a read error. The gene calls are TRBV3-1 and TRBJ2-7; weak D call: TRBD1 (6 bases). CDR1 LGHDT and CDR2 YNNKEL come from the germline V gene (reference sequence). Trimming stripped 8 bases from V and 1 base from J, with 15 bases between. The CDR3 runs to 14 residues. The CDR3 coding sequence is TGTGCCAGCTGCCGGACAGCCCAATCCTACGAGCAGTACTTC. This gives the protein CASCRTAQSYEQYF.

This rearrangement joins TRBV12-3 or TRBV12-4 to TRBJ2-1; 15 bases are shared with TRBD2. Trimming cost V 5 bases and J 4 bases; bases outside gene matches: 12. The CDR3 spans 19 residues. CDR3 residues: CASSRNQRTSGRVYNEQFF. In DNA form, the CDR3 reads TGTGCCAGCAGTCGAAACCAGAGGACTAGCGGGAGGGTTTACAATGAGCAGTTCTTC.